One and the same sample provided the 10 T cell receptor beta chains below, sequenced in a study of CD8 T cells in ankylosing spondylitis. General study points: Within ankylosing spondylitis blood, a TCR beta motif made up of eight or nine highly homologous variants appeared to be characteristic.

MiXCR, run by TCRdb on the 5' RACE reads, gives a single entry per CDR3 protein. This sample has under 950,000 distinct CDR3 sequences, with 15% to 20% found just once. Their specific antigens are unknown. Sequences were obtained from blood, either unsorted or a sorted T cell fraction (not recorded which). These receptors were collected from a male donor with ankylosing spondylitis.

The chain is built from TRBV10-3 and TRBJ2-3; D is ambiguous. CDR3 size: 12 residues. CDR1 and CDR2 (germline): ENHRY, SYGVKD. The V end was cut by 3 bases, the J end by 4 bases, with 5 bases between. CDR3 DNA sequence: TGTGCCATCAGTGACAGCGCAGATACGCAGTATTTT. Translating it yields CAISDSADTQYF.

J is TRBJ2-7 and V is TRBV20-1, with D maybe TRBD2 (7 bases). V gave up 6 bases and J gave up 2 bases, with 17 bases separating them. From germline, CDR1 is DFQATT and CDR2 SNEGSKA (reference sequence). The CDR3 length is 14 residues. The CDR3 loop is CSAPWAGAPYEQYF. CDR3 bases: TGCAGTGCGCCGTGGGCGGGGGCCCCCTACGAGCAGTACTTC.

CDR3 in amino acids: CASSHDVGPNQPQHF. In DNA, the CDR3 is TGCGCCAGCAGCCACGACGTGGGCCCCAATCAGCCCCAGCATTTT. The chain is built from TRBV5-1 and TRBJ1-5; no clear D. The length of the CDR3 is 15 residues. Looked up from germline, CDR1 is SGHRS and CDR2 is YFSETQ. V lost 4 bases to trimming and J lost 3 bases, with 14 bases between them.

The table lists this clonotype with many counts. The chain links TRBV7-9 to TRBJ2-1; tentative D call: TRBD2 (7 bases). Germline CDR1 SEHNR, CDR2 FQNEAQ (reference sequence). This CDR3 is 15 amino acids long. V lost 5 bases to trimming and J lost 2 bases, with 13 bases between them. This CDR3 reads CASSPAGATYNEQFF. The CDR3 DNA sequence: TGTGCCAGCAGCCCCGCGGGGGCCACCTACAATGAGCAGTTCTTC.

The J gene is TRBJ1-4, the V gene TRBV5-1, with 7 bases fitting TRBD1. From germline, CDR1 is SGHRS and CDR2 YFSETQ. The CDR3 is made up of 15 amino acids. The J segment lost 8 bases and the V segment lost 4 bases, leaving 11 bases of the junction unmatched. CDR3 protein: CASSPEQGRKEKLFF. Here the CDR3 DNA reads TGCGCCAGCAGCCCGGAACAGGGGAGAAAGGAAAAACTGTTTTTT.

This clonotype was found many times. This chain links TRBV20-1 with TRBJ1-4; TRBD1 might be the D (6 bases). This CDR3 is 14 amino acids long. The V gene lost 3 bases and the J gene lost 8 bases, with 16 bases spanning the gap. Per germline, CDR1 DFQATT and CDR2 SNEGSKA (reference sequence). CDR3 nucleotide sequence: TGCAGTGCTAGCCCGGCAGGGGTCGTGGAAAAACTGTTTTTT. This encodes CSASPAGVVEKLFF.

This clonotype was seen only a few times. The CDR3, as DNA: TGTGCCAGCAGCGCATCCGGGACAGGGACCGACGAGCAGTACTTC. This gives the protein CASSASGTGTDEQYF. The chain links TRBV9 to TRBJ2-7, with 9 bases lining up with TRBD1. The CDR3 loop spans 15 amino acids. Germline CDR1 reads SGDLS; CDR2 reads YYNGEE. V lost 3 bases, J lost 5 bases, and 9 bases stayed unmatched.

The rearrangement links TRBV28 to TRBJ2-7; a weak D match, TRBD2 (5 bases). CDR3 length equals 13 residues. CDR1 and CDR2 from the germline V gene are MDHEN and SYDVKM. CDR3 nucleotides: TGTGGAACCTCGGAGGTTTGGGGCTACGAGCAGTACTTC. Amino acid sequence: CGTSEVWGYEQYF.

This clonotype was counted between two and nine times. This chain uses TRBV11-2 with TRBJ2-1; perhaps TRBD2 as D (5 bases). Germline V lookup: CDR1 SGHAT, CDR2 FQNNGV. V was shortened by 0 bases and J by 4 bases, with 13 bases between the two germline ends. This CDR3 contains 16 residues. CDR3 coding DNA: TGTGCCAGCAGCTTAGATTGGGCTAGCCAATACAATGAGCAGTTCTTC. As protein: CASSLDWASQYNEQFF.

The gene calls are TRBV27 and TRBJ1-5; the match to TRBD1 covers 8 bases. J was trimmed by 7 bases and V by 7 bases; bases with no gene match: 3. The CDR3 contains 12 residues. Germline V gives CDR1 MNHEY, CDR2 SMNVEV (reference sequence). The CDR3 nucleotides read TGTGCCAGCACGACAGGGGAGCAGCCCCAGCATTTT. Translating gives CASTTGEQPQHF.